This passage covers 28 T cell receptor beta chains from one sample sequenced in a study of control samples from healthy donors and cancer patients. The method was immunoSEQ multiplex PCR; TCRdb's version includes in-frame clones alone and lacks a portion of them. The sample holds about 130,000 clones; 80% to 95% are singletons and the top ten take around 2.3%. The sequenced sample consisted of blood. Receptor source: a man in his forties in good health.

J is TRBJ2-2 and V is TRBV30; 7 bases agree with TRBD2. The CDR3 is 16 amino acids. V was clipped by 2 bases and J by 4 bases; unmatched bases: 10. Germline assignment: CDR1 GTSNPN and CDR2 SVGIG (reference sequence). This CDR3 is CAWSPLGGEGTGELFF. The CDR3 DNA reads as TGTGCCTGGAGTCCCCTTGGGGGGGAGGGCACCGGGGAGCTGTTTTTT.

The chain joins TRBV30 to TRBJ1-2; tentative D call: TRBD1 (5 bases). The CDR3 totals 13 residues. The germline V gene has CDR1 GTSNPN and CDR2 SVGIG (reference sequence). DNA of the CDR3: TGTGCTTCAACGGCAGGGCACCGCTATGGCTACACCTTC. This gives the protein CASTAGHRYGYTF.

This clone was observed a few times. The chain carries TRBV7-2 and TRBJ1-4; D not certain. This CDR3 contains 15 residues. From germline, CDR1 is SGHTA and CDR2 FQGNSA. The ends were cut back, 1 base at V and 3 bases at J, with 9 bases in the middle. The CDR3 bases are TGTGCCAGCAGCTTAGGGGCATTAGCTAATGAAAAACTGTTTTTT. The encoded protein is CASSLGALANEKLFF.

This rearrangement joins TRBV29-1 to TRBJ1-3; tentatively, D is TRBD1 (6 bases). This CDR3 spans 14 amino acids. Deletions cut 4 bases from V and 2 bases from J, with 12 bases between. The germline gives CDR1 SQVTM, CDR2 ANQGSEA. The CDR3 bases are TGCAGCGTTGGACAGGCGGATCCTGGAAACACCATATATTTT. Residues: CSVGQADPGNTIYF.

The chain is built from TRBV19 and TRBJ2-1; possibly TRBD2 for D (5 bases). In germline, CDR1 is LNHDA, CDR2 SQIVND (reference sequence). This CDR3 is 15 amino acids long. V lost 6 bases, J lost 7 bases, and 19 bases lay in between. CDR3 sequence reads: CASSDPGWITNEQFF. CDR3 DNA sequence: TGTGCCAGTAGCGACCCGGGGTGGATAACGAATGAGCAGTTCTTC.

The chain is built from TRBV9 and TRBJ2-7; 7 positions agree with TRBD2. V shed 4 bases, J shed 2 bases, and the junction held 6 bases outside the gene matches. Germline V gene lookup returns CDR1 SGDLS and CDR2 YYNGEE. The length of the CDR3 is 14 residues. CDR3 sequence (DNA): TGTGCCAGCAGCCCTCCTGGGGGGGCCTACGAGCAGTACTTC. Translated, it gives CASSPPGGAYEQYF.

The chain is built from TRBV21-1 and TRBJ1-5; the table calls TRBD1, which could not be checked here. TRBV21-1 corresponds to a pseudogene. The CDR3 loop spans 12 amino acids. The CDR3 here is CASTTWRQIQHF. CDR3 nucleotide sequence: TGTGCCAGCACCACCTGGCGACAGATCCAGCATTTT.

V is TRBV19 and J is TRBJ2-2, with 7 positions matching TRBD1. V shed 2 bases and J 4 bases; nucleotides not matched to a gene: 7. The CDR3 spans 16 residues. Germline loops: CDR1 LNHDA, CDR2 SQIVND (reference sequence). The CDR3 DNA follows: TGTGCCAGTAGTATACCCCCCTGGACAGGCACCGGGGAGCTGTTTTTT. As protein: CASSIPPWTGTGELFF.

This clone was detected a few times. The chain links TRBV10-3 to TRBJ2-7; D remains unclear. In germline, CDR1 is ENHRY, CDR2 SYGVKD. The CDR3 has 12 residues. V was trimmed by 3 bases and J by 2 bases, leaving 5 bases between them. This CDR3 is CAISDTTYEQYF. In DNA form, the CDR3 reads TGTGCCATCAGTGACACAACCTACGAGCAGTACTTC.

The chain couples TRBV19 to TRBJ2-2; D is possibly TRBD1 (6 bases). Germline CDR1 reads LNHDA; CDR2 reads SQIVND (reference sequence). CDR3 length: 17 residues. Trimming cost V 6 bases and J 1 base, with 18 bases left between them. The CDR3 coding sequence is TGTGCCAGTAGGAATTGGGACATCCAAAAGAACACCGGGGAGCTGTTTTTT. This sequence encodes CASRNWDIQKNTGELFF. Combining the CDR3 with reference TRBV19 and TRBJ2-2 gives the whole variable domain DGGITQSPKYLFRKEGQNVTLSCEQNLNHDAMYWYRQDPGQGLRLIYYSQIVNDFQKGDIAEGYSVSREKKESFPLTVTSAQKNPTAFYLCASRNWDIQKNTGELFFGEGSRLTVL.

The genes are TRBV11-3 and TRBJ2-3, with a possible D match to TRBD2 (7 bases). Germline CDR1 and CDR2: SGHNT and YENEEA. The CDR3 is 16 amino acids. The V gene lost 5 bases and the J gene lost 5 bases, with 20 bases spanning the gap. CDR3 region: CASSQSLGGALDTQYF. The CDR3 nucleotides read TGTGCCAGCAGCCAATCCTTGGGGGGGGCCCTAGATACGCAGTATTTT. The full variable domain, rest sourced from reference TRBV11-3 and TRBJ2-3, is EAGVVQSPRYKIIEKKQPVAFWCNPISGHNTLYWYLQNLGQGPELLIRYENEEAVDDSQLPKDRFSAERLKGVDSTLKIQPAELGDSAVYLCASSQSLGGALDTQYFGPGTRLTVL.

This chain links TRBV5-1 with TRBJ2-7; weak D call: TRBD1 (8 bases). With 0 bases removed from V and 0 bases from J, the gap between germline ends came to 19 bases. The germline V gene encodes CDR1 SGHRS and CDR2 YFSETQ. The CDR3 has 18 amino acids. The CDR3 bases are TGCGCCAGCAGCTTGGGGAGGGGGGGACAGGAAAGCTCCTACGAGCAGTACTTC. Translated: CASSLGRGGQESSYEQYF. Filled out from reference TRBV5-1 and TRBJ2-7, the complete variable domain reads KAGVTQTPRYLIKTRGQQVTLSCSPISGHRSVSWYQQTPGQGLQFLFEYFSETQRNKGNFPGRFSGRQFSNSRSEMNVSTLELGDSALYLCASSLGRGGQESSYEQYFGPGTRLTVT.

The chain links TRBV5-6 to TRBJ2-7; 9 positions match TRBD1. Looked up from germline, CDR1 is SGHDT and CDR2 is YYEEEE. This CDR3 is 15 amino acids long. V was clipped by 4 bases and J by 1 base; unmatched bases: 6. As DNA, the CDR3 is TGTGCCAGCAGCAAACTCGGGACAGGGTCCTACGAGCAGTACTTC. Its translation is CASSKLGTGSYEQYF.

In regard to this clone: This CDR3 is also generated by other DNA sequences in the sample. The rearrangement joins TRBV5-1 to TRBJ2-7; maybe TRBD2 (6 bases). CDR1 is SGHRS, CDR2 YFSETQ, per germline. The CDR3 totals 14 residues. Deletions cut 3 bases from V and 7 bases from J, with 17 bases between. As DNA, the CDR3 is TGCGCCAGCAGCTACCGGCAGGGTGGGGGGGAGCAGTACTTC. Translation gives CASSYRQGGGEQYF.

The J gene is TRBJ2-2, the V gene TRBV11-2, with D tentatively TRBD2 (7 bases). The germline V gene encodes CDR1 SGHAT and CDR2 FQNNGV. Trimming took 4 bases from V and 4 from J, leaving 16 bases between them. This CDR3 region has 16 residues. The CDR3 here is CASSSRGGIGTGELFF. The CDR3 coding sequence is TGTGCCAGCAGCTCGAGGGGGGGAATTGGCACCGGGGAGCTGTTTTTT.

This chain uses TRBV18 with TRBJ1-3; 9 nucleotides align to TRBD1. Losses at the gene ends were 3 bases for V and 4 bases for J; bases not matched to a gene: 13. This CDR3 region has 18 residues. The germline gives CDR1 KGHSH, CDR2 LQKENI. The CDR3 coding sequence is TGTGCCAGCTCACCTGTCCCGGGACAGGGAGTTGGCGGAAACACCATATATTTT. Its protein product is CASSPVPGQGVGGNTIYF.

This rearrangement joins TRBV9 to TRBJ2-7; perhaps TRBD2 as D (6 bases). V was cut by 4 bases and J by 1 base, with 15 bases left in between. Germline V gene data show CDR1 as SGDLS and CDR2 as YYNGEE. This CDR3 spans 15 amino acids. The CDR3, as DNA: TGTGCCAGCAGCACAGCGGCGGGACTTTCCTACGAGCAGTACTTC. Translating gives CASSTAAGLSYEQYF.

CDR3 residues: CASSEYRGQGDTIYF. CDR3 nucleotide sequence: TGTGCCAGCAGTGAATACAGGGGGCAAGGAGACACCATATATTTT. The rearrangement joins TRBV6-1 to TRBJ1-3; the match to TRBD1 covers 9 bases. CDR3 size: 15 residues. CDR1 and CDR2 (germline): MNHNS, SASEGT. V dropped 2 bases and J dropped 8; count of bases not matched to a gene: 7.

This clone was seen a handful of times. The rearrangement links TRBV4-1 to TRBJ2-7; D is perhaps TRBD1 (6 bases). Trimming left V 0 bases short and J 3 bases short, with 15 bases between. Germline V gene sequence: CDR1 MGHRA, CDR2 YSYEKL. The CDR3 is made up of 16 amino acids. This CDR3 is CASSQEPGHTVYEQYF. CDR3 sequence (DNA): TGCGCCAGCAGCCAAGAACCGGGACACACGGTCTACGAGCAGTACTTC.

V usage is TRBV9 and J usage is TRBJ2-5; possible D gene TRBD2, 5 bases. Trimming removed 2 bases at V and 5 bases at J, with 13 bases between. CDR3 size: 14 residues. The germline CDR1 and CDR2 sequences are SGDLS and YYNGEE. The CDR3 region has the DNA TGTGCCAGCAGCGTCACTAGTGCCCTTGAGACCCAGTACTTC. Protein product: CASSVTSALETQYF.

This chain uses TRBV3-1 (or the pseudogene TRBV3-2) with TRBJ2-7; the D is unclear. Germline V gene lookup returns CDR1 LGHDT and CDR2 YNNKEL (reference sequence). The CDR3 loop spans 14 amino acids. Trimming removed 0 bases at V and 5 bases at J, with 11 bases between. CDR3 in amino acids: CASSQDLVVHEQYF. CDR3 nucleotide sequence: TGTGCCAGCAGCCAAGATTTAGTGGTCCACGAGCAGTACTTC.

V gene TRBV5-6 combines with J gene TRBJ2-7; D may be TRBD1 (5 bases). This CDR3 spans 12 amino acids. Germline V gives CDR1 SGHDT, CDR2 YYEEEE. V gave up 6 bases and J gave up 4 bases, with 11 bases separating them. The DNA for the CDR3 is TGTGCCAGCAACCGACAGTTATACGAGCAGTACTTC. Amino acids: CASNRQLYEQYF.

The chain joins TRBV5-5 to TRBJ1-6, with TRBD1 identical over 7 bases. The junction had 10 bases not matched to a gene; V was cut back by 7 bases and J by 0 bases. The germline gives CDR1 SGHKS, CDR2 YYEKEE (reference sequence). The CDR3 covers 17 residues. The CDR3 region is CASRTGTVSSYNSPLHF. The CDR3 DNA sequence: TGTGCCAGCCGGACCGGGACAGTGAGCTCCTATAATTCACCCCTCCACTTT.

The gene calls are TRBV7-9 and TRBJ2-7; D remains ambiguous. The CDR3 has 12 amino acids. The V end was cut by 2 bases, the J end by 2 bases, with 4 bases between. CDR1 is SEHNR, CDR2 FQNEAQ, per germline (reference sequence). As DNA, the CDR3 is TGTGCCAGCAGCTTACAAGCCTACGAGCAGTACTTC. Its translation: CASSLQAYEQYF.

The chain recombines TRBV28 with TRBJ2-7; 12 nucleotides match TRBD1. With V trimmed by 4 bases and J by 7 bases, 8 bases remained unmatched. The length of the CDR3 is 15 residues. From germline, CDR1 is MDHEN and CDR2 SYDVKM. CDR3 DNA sequence: TGTGCCAGCAGTTCACCGGGACAGGGGGCTTGGGAGCAGTACTTC. It codes for CASSSPGQGAWEQYF. Based on the CDR3 plus reference TRBV28 and TRBJ2-7, the full variable domain is DVKVTQSSRYLVKRTGEKVFLECVQDMDHENMFWYRQDPGLGLRLIYFSYDVKMKEKGDIPEGYSVSREKKERFSLILESASTNQTSMYLCASSSPGQGAWEQYFGPGTRLTVT.

The chain couples TRBV27 to TRBJ1-1; D is undetermined. Germline V gives CDR1 MNHEY, CDR2 SMNVEV (reference sequence). V gave up 6 bases and J gave up 5 bases, with 16 bases separating them. This CDR3 region has 14 residues. In DNA, the CDR3 is TGTGCCAGCAGGTTAACCGTCGGAGATACTGAAGCTTTCTTT. It encodes CASRLTVGDTEAFF.

The chain has TRBV6-4 and TRBJ1-4; D may be TRBD1 (5 bases). Germline CDR1 MRHNA, CDR2 SNTAGT. V lost 2 bases and J 6 bases, leaving 13 bases between the germline ends. The CDR3 sequence is 15 residues long. The DNA for the CDR3 is TGTGCCAGCAGTGACACCGGCAGGGAGTATGAAAAACTGTTTTTT. This encodes CASSDTGREYEKLFF.

CDR3 amino acids: CASSLDRKTTGELFF. CDR3 in DNA: TGTGCCAGTAGTCTGGACAGGAAGACCACCGGGGAGCTGTTTTTT. The J gene is TRBJ2-2, the V gene TRBV19; 7 positions match TRBD1. V lost 5 bases to trimming and J lost 4 bases; unmatched junction nucleotides: 7. This CDR3 has 15 amino acids. The germline V gene encodes CDR1 LNHDA and CDR2 SQIVND (reference sequence).